The 14 T cell receptor beta chains in this list originate from one sample, sequenced in a study of blood T cell repertoires in COVID-19. The table came from immunoSEQ multiplex PCR; TCRdb's copy has only in-frame clones and leaves some out. The sample carries about 150,000 clones, 80% to 90% recorded once. Sequences were obtained from peripheral blood. All receptors come from a woman aged 70-85 years with acute or convalescent COVID-19.

The rearrangement joins TRBV5-1 to TRBJ1-2; possible D gene TRBD1, 6 bases. Germline CDR1 reads SGHRS; CDR2 reads YFSETQ. Trimming cost V 4 bases and J 4 bases, with 14 bases left between them. CDR3 length equals 14 residues. The CDR3 here is CASSRDTAGYGYTF. The CDR3 nucleotides are TGCGCCAGCAGCCGGGACACGGCTGGCTATGGCTACACCTTC.

The chain recombines TRBV5-8 with TRBJ2-1; TRBD1 matches 7 bases. The CDR3 has 14 amino acids. The V gene's germline CDR1 is SGHTS and CDR2 YDEGEE. With 1 base clipped from V and 4 bases from J, the junction kept 2 bases outside the gene matches. The DNA for the CDR3 is TGTGCCAGCAGCTTGCCGGACAGGTACAATGAGCAGTTCTTC. Its translation is CASSLPDRYNEQFF. The full variable domain, rest sourced from reference TRBV5-8 and TRBJ2-1, is EAGVTQSPTHLIKTRGQQATLRCSPISGHTSVYWYQQALGLGLQFLLWYDEGEERNRGNFPPRFSGRQFPNYSSELNVNALELEDSALYLCASSLPDRYNEQFFGPGTRLTVL.

V gene TRBV9 combines with J gene TRBJ2-2; 7 bases line up with TRBD2. CDR3 size: 14 residues. V trimming: 0 bases; J trimming: 7 bases; junction bases outside the gene matches: 3. CDR1 and CDR2 from the germline V gene are SGDLS and YYNGEE. CDR3 sequence (DNA): TGTGCCAGCAGCGTAGCCGGCGGGGGCGGGGAGCTGTTTTTT. Protein: CASSVAGGGGELFF.

As concerns this clone: The identical CDR3 is also encoded by other nucleotide sequences in the sample. This chain uses TRBV10-3 with TRBJ2-7; perhaps TRBD1 as D (6 bases). Deletions cut 6 bases from V and 6 bases from J, with 24 bases between. Germline CDR1 reads ENHRY; CDR2 reads SYGVKD. The CDR3 spans 16 residues. CDR3 DNA sequence: TGTGCCATCAGCACAGGGTCTGGATTGGGTAGAGGCGAGCAGTACTTC. Protein product: CAISTGSGLGRGEQYF.

The V call is TRBV3-1 (or the pseudogene TRBV3-2), the J call TRBJ2-1; D uncertain. V lost 0 bases and J 1 base, leaving 7 bases between the germline ends. This CDR3 has 15 residues. Per the germline V gene, CDR1 is LGHDT and CDR2 is YNNKEL (reference sequence). Here the CDR3 reads CASSQEASSYNEQFF. CDR3 nucleotides: TGTGCCAGCAGCCAAGAGGCTTCGTCCTACAATGAGCAGTTCTTC.

The CDR3 here is CASSRDSKNYGYTF. DNA for the CDR3: TGTGCCAGCAGCCGGGACAGTAAGAACTATGGCTACACCTTC. The chain couples TRBV2 to TRBJ1-2; 7 nucleotides align to TRBD1. CDR1 is SNHLY and CDR2 is FYNNEI in the germline V gene. With 6 bases clipped from V and 2 bases from J, the junction kept 6 bases outside the gene matches. This CDR3 spans 14 amino acids.

CDR3 loop: CASSFNRGPTDTQYF. The CDR3 nucleotides read TGCGCCAGCAGCTTCAACAGGGGCCCCACAGATACGCAGTATTTT. This chain connects TRBV5-1 to TRBJ2-3; TRBD1 aligns across 7 bases. CDR1 is SGHRS, CDR2 YFSETQ, per germline. CDR3 length: 15 amino acids. Trimming took 2 bases from V and 2 from J; bases not matched to a gene: 5.

The rearrangement links TRBV11-3 to TRBJ2-1; a possible D gene is TRBD1 (5 bases). With 2 bases removed from V and 5 bases from J, the gap between germline ends came to 7 bases. CDR3 size: 13 residues. The germline gives CDR1 SGHNT, CDR2 YENEEA. The CDR3 DNA reads as TGTGCCAGCAGCTTAAGACAGAACAATGAGCAGTTCTTC. It encodes CASSLRQNNEQFF.

This chain connects TRBV2 to TRBJ2-2; 9 bases agree with TRBD1. Germline V gives CDR1 SNHLY, CDR2 FYNNEI. J lost 4 bases, V lost 7 bases, and 7 bases had no gene match. This CDR3 spans 15 amino acids. DNA of the CDR3: TGTGCCAGCAAAGTGACAGGGGGGCGCACCGGGGAGCTGTTTTTT. Protein sequence: CASKVTGGRTGELFF.

The chain is built from TRBV6-5 and TRBJ1-4; unclear D gene. Germline CDR1 reads MNHEY; CDR2 reads SVGAGI. The CDR3 contains 14 residues. Between the trimmed V and J ends, which lost 2 bases and 4 bases, there was a span of 8 bases. Here the CDR3 DNA reads TGTGCCAGCAGTTACGGTGGCCTTAATGAAAAACTGTTTTTT. It encodes CASSYGGLNEKLFF.

J is TRBJ1-2 and V is TRBV4-1, with no clear D. This CDR3 has 13 amino acids. Trimming cost V 2 bases and J 10 bases, with 14 bases left between them. The germline V gene encodes CDR1 MGHRA and CDR2 YSYEKL. The CDR3 coding sequence is TGCGCCAGCAGCCAACAGTCGGGATTGGACTACACCTTC. Protein sequence: CASSQQSGLDYTF.

V usage is TRBV7-9 and J usage is TRBJ2-5, with TRBD1 matching 7 bases. Unmatched junction bases numbered 4, after V lost 2 bases and J lost 1 base. There are 15 residues in the CDR3. Per the germline V gene, CDR1 is SEHNR and CDR2 is FQNEAQ (reference sequence). The CDR3 protein is CASSLFGTAQETQYF. CDR3 in DNA: TGTGCCAGCAGCTTATTTGGGACAGCCCAAGAGACCCAGTACTTC.

The chain is built from TRBV4-1 and TRBJ2-4, with 9 bases that match TRBD1. The CDR3 extends over 15 amino acids. V was pared by 6 bases and J by 9 bases, with 12 bases of the junction left unmatched. CDR1 is MGHRA and CDR2 is YSYEKL in the germline V gene. The CDR3 region has the DNA TGCGCCAGCAGGGGGACAGGGATTCTCGGGGGCATTCAGTACTTC. It yields the protein CASRGTGILGGIQYF.

This clone was counted a few times. The chain has TRBV10-2 and TRBJ2-5, with D possibly being TRBD1 (7 bases). The CDR3 runs to 18 residues. Germline CDR1 reads WSHSY; CDR2 reads SAAADI. V was shortened by 0 bases and J by 5 bases, with 22 bases between the two germline ends. CDR3 coding DNA: TGCGCCAGCAGTGAGTCGATAGTCTCCAGGAGGGGGCGGGAGACCCAGTACTTC. Translation gives CASSESIVSRRGRETQYF.